One and the same sample provided the 17 T cell receptor beta chains below, sequenced in a study of blood T cell repertoires in COVID-19. Using immunoSEQ multiplex PCR, the repertoire was profiled, and TCRdb retains in-frame clones only, with some absent. The sample includes approximately 60,000 clones, about 70% of them seen just once. Sequencing used peripheral blood. The receptors stem from a woman aged 80 or over with acute or convalescent COVID-19.

The chain joins TRBV28 to TRBJ2-5; D may be TRBD1 (5 bases). This CDR3 has 17 residues. The V gene lost 3 bases and the J gene lost 5 bases, with 22 bases spanning the gap. The germline CDR1 and CDR2 sequences are MDHEN and SYDVKM. The CDR3 here is CASSFSPRQIERETQYF. The CDR3 DNA is TGTGCCAGCAGTTTCTCCCCTAGACAGATAGAACGGGAGACCCAGTACTTC.

The genes are TRBV12-1 and TRBJ2-7; the table's D call, TRBD2, was not checked against the DNA. TRBV12-1 is shown as a pseudogene. CDR3 size: 15 residues. The CDR3 loop is CASSPAYEEVDEQYF. Here the CDR3 DNA reads TGTGCCAGCAGCCCAGCTTATGAGGAAGTAGACGAGCAGTACTTC.

The chain links TRBV28 to TRBJ1-1, with TRBD1 matching over 7 bases. From germline, CDR1 is MDHEN and CDR2 SYDVKM. The CDR3 runs to 13 residues. With 6 bases clipped from V and 11 bases from J, the junction kept 12 bases outside the gene matches. The CDR3 DNA reads as TGTGCCAGCAGGTGGACTGACAGGGAATGGGCTTTCTTT. This sequence encodes CASRWTDREWAFF.

The chain recombines TRBV19 with TRBJ2-1, with 10 bases aligning to TRBD1. The V gene's germline CDR1 is LNHDA and CDR2 SQIVND (reference sequence). The CDR3 spans 16 residues. V lost 5 bases, J lost 3 bases, and 7 bases stayed unmatched. The chain's CDR3 is CASSGRQGAGYNEQFF. In DNA, the CDR3 is TGTGCCAGTAGTGGCCGACAGGGGGCTGGCTACAATGAGCAGTTCTTC.

The J gene is TRBJ2-6, the V gene TRBV5-1, with D unresolved. This CDR3 region has 15 residues. Germline V gene sequence: CDR1 SGHRS, CDR2 YFSETQ. V was trimmed by 1 base and J by 2 bases, leaving 7 bases between them. The CDR3 nucleotides read TGCGCCAGCAGCTTGTTTTCTACTGGGGCCAACGTCCTGACTTTC. This encodes CASSLFSTGANVLTF.

The chain recombines TRBV30 with TRBJ2-7; TRBD2 might be the D (5 bases). V was shortened by 1 base and J by 3 bases, with 7 bases between the two germline ends. This CDR3 comprises 12 residues. CDR1 and CDR2 (germline): GTSNPN, SVGIG (reference sequence). The CDR3 bases are TGTGCCTGGAGTGAAAGCGGCTACGAGCAGTACTTC. Amino acid sequence: CAWSESGYEQYF. The full variable domain, completed using reference TRBV30 and TRBJ2-7, is SQTIHQWPATLVQPVGSPLSLECTVEGTSNPNLYWYRQAAGRGLQLLFYSVGIGQISSEVPQNLSASRPQDRQFILSSKKLLLSDSGFYLCAWSESGYEQYFGPGTRLTVT.

V gene TRBV11-3 combines with J gene TRBJ1-1; TRBD1 is a possible D gene (5 bases). There are 13 residues in the CDR3. V lost 6 bases and J lost 1, with 9 bases in between. Germline V gene data show CDR1 as SGHNT and CDR2 as YENEEA. The CDR3 nucleotides are TGTGCCAGCAGTCGAGGACAGAACACTGAAGCTTTCTTT. Translating gives CASSRGQNTEAFF.

The rearrangement links TRBV11-2 to TRBJ1-2; 9 nucleotides align to TRBD1. V trimming: 6 bases; J trimming: 7 bases; junction bases outside the gene matches: 9. The CDR3 is 14 amino acids. Germline V CDR1 and CDR2: SGHAT, FQNNGV. This chain's CDR3 is CASSTPGQGGGYTF. The CDR3, as DNA: TGTGCCAGCAGTACTCCGGGACAGGGTGGTGGCTACACCTTC.

By sample fraction, this clone is medium-sized. The CDR3 spells CASSRTTGGRHEQYF. The CDR3, as DNA: TGTGCCAGCAGCCGGACCACAGGGGGCCGGCACGAGCAGTACTTC. V usage is TRBV7-2 and J usage is TRBJ2-7; 9 nucleotides line up with TRBD1. CDR3 length: 15 residues. V lost 5 bases and J lost 5; bases outside the gene matches: 10. In germline, CDR1 is SGHTA, CDR2 FQGNSA.

The chain recombines TRBV12-2 with TRBJ2-3; the table's D call, TRBD2, was not checked against the DNA. TRBV12-2 is annotated as a pseudogene. The CDR3 is 16 amino acids. The CDR3 protein is CASRLSGLAGGDTQYF. The CDR3 bases are TGTGCAAGTCGCTTATCGGGGCTAGCGGGAGGAGATACGCAGTATTTT.

This rearrangement joins TRBV21-1 to TRBJ2-1; TRBD2, the table's D call, was not compared with the DNA. TRBV21-1 is flagged as a pseudogene. This CDR3 has 17 amino acids. The CDR3 nucleotides are TGTGCCAGCAGCAACATCGAAGCGGGGCGCTCCTACAATGAGCAGTTCTTC. It is translated as CASSNIEAGRSYNEQFF.

The gene calls are TRBV5-6 and TRBJ2-7; weak D call: TRBD1 (6 bases). With 0 bases removed from V and 2 bases from J, the gap between germline ends came to 9 bases. The CDR3 totals 14 residues. Germline V lookup: CDR1 SGHDT, CDR2 YYEEEE. The CDR3, as DNA: TGTGCCAGCAGCTTGGGGCAGGGGCCCTACGAGCAGTACTTC. Amino acid sequence: CASSLGQGPYEQYF.

The chain joins TRBV28 to TRBJ1-2; D unresolved. The CDR3 is made up of 12 amino acids. V was cut by 3 bases and J by 6 bases, with 8 bases left in between. CDR1 is MDHEN, CDR2 SYDVKM, per germline. CDR3 region: CASSFLRNGYTF. The CDR3 DNA reads TGTGCCAGCAGTTTTCTGAGGAATGGCTACACCTTC.

The rearrangement links TRBV21-1 to TRBJ2-3; the D call of TRBD2 is as the table states it, not checked on the DNA. TRBV21-1 is a documented pseudogene. This CDR3 region has 16 residues. The CDR3 DNA is TGTGCCAGCAGCAGGGGGCGGGGGGCGGCCACAGATACGCAGTATTTT. Translated: CASSRGRGAATDTQYF.

The V and J genes are TRBV27 and TRBJ2-3, with a weak D call TRBD1 (6 bases). Trimming took off 3 bases at V and 2 bases at J, with 9 bases between the two ends. Germline CDR1 and CDR2: MNHEY and SMNVEV (reference sequence). This CDR3 comprises 14 residues. The CDR3 nucleotides are TGTGCCAGCAGTTTCGTGGGGGCCACAGATACGCAGTATTTT. Its protein is CASSFVGATDTQYF.

The J gene is TRBJ2-1, the V gene TRBV28, with D perhaps TRBD2 (5 bases). V was cut by 8 bases and J by 0 bases, with 14 bases left in between. The CDR3 loop spans 15 amino acids. Germline lookup yields CDR1 MDHEN and CDR2 SYDVKM. The CDR3 is CASRARGISYNEQFF. DNA of the CDR3: TGTGCCAGCCGGGCCCGAGGGATCTCCTACAATGAGCAGTTCTTC.

CDR3 coding DNA: TGTGCCAGCAGCTTAATGGGCCCAGATACGCAGTATTTT. It translates to CASSLMGPDTQYF. The gene calls are TRBV7-3 and TRBJ2-3; the D is unclear. Germline V gene data show CDR1 as SGHTA and CDR2 as FQGTGA. Trimming pared 1 base from V and 4 bases from J, leaving 6 bases between. The CDR3 consists of 13 residues.